These 22 T cell receptor beta chains originate from one sample sequenced in a study of T cell responses to AZD1222 COVID-19 vaccine. TCRdb's table, derived via immunoSEQ multiplex PCR, lists solely in-frame clones and lacks some. The table has 95,000 or so clones, roughly nine tenths seen once. This sample comprised peripheral blood, obtained on day 0 of AZD1222 vaccination. These receptors all come from an adult in good health.

This chain joins TRBV2 and TRBJ1-1, with D hard to call. The CDR3 is made up of 14 amino acids. The ends were cut back, 6 bases at V and 1 base at J, with 12 bases in the middle. Germline assignment: CDR1 SNHLY and CDR2 FYNNEI. CDR3 sequence: CASRTSQRNTEAFF. The CDR3 DNA reads TGTGCCAGCAGGACCTCACAGAGGAACACTGAAGCTTTCTTT. Looking up the rest from reference TRBV2 and TRBJ1-1 gives the full variable domain: EPEVTQTPSHQVTQMGQEVILRCVPISNHLYFYWYRQILGQKVEFLVSFYNNEISEKSEIFDDQFSVERPDGSNFTLKIRSTKLEDSAMYFCASRTSQRNTEAFFGQGTRLTVV.

The chain has TRBV7-9 and TRBJ1-5, with D possibly matching TRBD1 (5 bases). Germline CDR1 and CDR2: SEHNR and FQNEAQ (reference sequence). Trimming removed 1 base at V and 2 bases at J, with 6 bases between. The CDR3 is 14 residues long. For the CDR3, the DNA is TGTGCCAGCAGCTTAGGGGGGGGCAATCAGCCCCAGCATTTT. Translated: CASSLGGGNQPQHF. Filled out from reference TRBV7-9 and TRBJ1-5, the complete variable domain reads DTGVSQNPRHKITKRGQNVTFRCDPISEHNRLYWYRQTLGQGPEFLTYFQNEAQLEKSRLLSDRFSAERPKGSFSTLEIQRTEQGDSAMYLCASSLGGGNQPQHFGDGTRLSIL.

The V call is TRBV19, the J call TRBJ1-1; D is possibly TRBD1 (6 bases). Trimming removed 8 bases from V and 3 bases from J, with 13 bases in between. The CDR3 has 13 amino acids. The germline CDR1 and CDR2 sequences are LNHDA and SQIVND (reference sequence). The CDR3 DNA sequence: TGTGCCAGTGAGGGCAGGGGTGACACTGAAGCTTTCTTT. It is translated as CASEGRGDTEAFF.

This rearrangement joins TRBV6-5 to TRBJ2-2; 10 bases align to TRBD2. Germline V gene lookup returns CDR1 MNHEY and CDR2 SVGAGI. Losses at the gene ends were 10 bases for V and 1 base for J; bases not matched to a gene: 6. The CDR3 sequence is 15 residues long. The DNA for the CDR3 is TGTGCCACCTCTCTAGCGGGGGTGAACACCGGGGAGCTGTTTTTT. It translates to CATSLAGVNTGELFF.

The genes are TRBV10-3 and TRBJ1-1; no reliable D call. V was trimmed by 3 bases and J by 7 bases, leaving 12 bases between them. Germline V gives CDR1 ENHRY, CDR2 SYGVKD. CDR3 size: 13 residues. The CDR3 sequence is CAISEVEGNEAFF. CDR3 nucleotide sequence: TGTGCCATCAGTGAAGTTGAAGGAAATGAAGCTTTCTTT.

This rearrangement joins TRBV7-2 to TRBJ2-5; D is perhaps TRBD2 (6 bases). V lost 6 bases to trimming and J lost 1 base, with 9 bases between them. Germline V gives CDR1 SGHTA, CDR2 FQGNSA. This CDR3 is built from 13 residues. CDR3 protein: CASRRGPQETQYF. As DNA, the CDR3 is TGTGCCAGCAGGCGGGGACCCCAAGAGACCCAGTACTTC.

The V and J genes are TRBV4-2 and TRBJ2-3; TRBD2 matches at 10 bases. The V gene's germline CDR1 is LGHNA and CDR2 YNFKEQ. The CDR3 spans 16 residues. Losses at the gene ends were 1 base for V and 4 bases for J; bases not matched to a gene: 5. CDR3 region: CASSQAAGGHSDTQYF. CDR3 sequence (DNA): TGTGCCAGCAGCCAAGCAGCGGGGGGGCACTCAGATACGCAGTATTTT.

The rearrangement links TRBV9 to TRBJ2-1; 10 nucleotides agree with TRBD2. V dropped 3 bases and J dropped 8; count of bases not matched to a gene: 11. Germline V gives CDR1 SGDLS, CDR2 YYNGEE. The CDR3 runs 16 residues. The CDR3 sequence is CASSASLAGVEHEQFF. DNA for the CDR3: TGTGCCAGCAGCGCCTCCCTAGCGGGGGTGGAACATGAGCAGTTCTTC.

This clone was picked up a small number of times. The chain carries TRBV6-5 and TRBJ1-5; maybe TRBD1 (5 bases). This CDR3 spans 14 amino acids. CDR1 and CDR2 (germline): MNHEY, SVGAGI. The V end lost 4 bases, the J end lost 1 base, and 8 bases lay between the germline ends. The CDR3 loop is CASSWSGSNQPQHF. The CDR3 nucleotides are TGTGCCAGCAGTTGGTCAGGGAGCAATCAGCCCCAGCATTTT.

The V call is TRBV7-3, the J call TRBJ2-3, with 9 positions matching TRBD2. From germline, CDR1 is SGHTA and CDR2 FQGTGA. The CDR3 has 15 residues. V lost 5 bases to trimming and J lost 2 bases; unmatched junction nucleotides: 5. The CDR3 reads CASSLAGTATDTQYF. The CDR3 DNA reads as TGTGCCAGCAGCCTAGCGGGGACCGCCACAGATACGCAGTATTTT.

V gene TRBV5-6 combines with J gene TRBJ1-2; perhaps TRBD1 as D (5 bases). Per the germline V gene, CDR1 is SGHDT and CDR2 is YYEEEE. The CDR3 extends over 14 amino acids. V lost 4 bases to trimming and J lost 6 bases, with 16 bases between them. CDR3 loop: CASSLQVVVHGYTF. The CDR3 nucleotides read TGTGCCAGCAGCCTACAGGTGGTAGTCCATGGCTACACCTTC. Full variable domain (rest looked up from reference TRBV5-6 and TRBJ1-2): DAGVTQSPTHLIKTRGQQVTLRCSPKSGHDTVSWYQQALGQGPQFIFQYYEEEERQRGNFPDRFSGHQFPNYSSELNVNALLLGDSALYLCASSLQVVVHGYTFGSGTRLTVV.

V is TRBV5-4 and J is TRBJ2-5, with 10 bases matching TRBD2. Germline lookup yields CDR1 SGHNT and CDR2 YYREEE (reference sequence). Trimming removed 1 base from V and 5 bases from J; junction bases left unmatched: 5. The CDR3 is 15 residues long. In DNA, the CDR3 is TGTGCCAGCAGCTTGATAACTAGCGGGGCGGAGACCCAGTACTTC. It specifies CASSLITSGAETQYF.

This rearrangement joins TRBV6-5 to TRBJ2-3; 8 bases match TRBD2. Per germline, CDR1 MNHEY and CDR2 SVGAGI. The trim removed 8 bases at V and 11 bases at J, leaving 12 bases unmatched. The CDR3 covers 13 residues. CDR3 DNA: TGTGCCAGCCGGCCAGCGGGGGAGGGCTTGCAGTATTTT. It yields the protein CASRPAGEGLQYF.

This chain uses TRBV19 with TRBJ2-7; D not resolved. Looked up from germline, CDR1 is LNHDA and CDR2 is SQIVND (reference sequence). V lost 1 base, J lost 3 bases, and 7 bases lay in between. CDR3 length equals 13 residues. For the CDR3, the DNA is TGTGCCAGTAGTATAGCCCCGGACTACGAGCAGTACTTC. Translating it yields CASSIAPDYEQYF.

In this sample, this clone turned up once. V usage is TRBV29-1 and J usage is TRBJ1-2; 10 nucleotides agree with TRBD1. CDR1 is SQVTM, CDR2 ANQGSEA, per germline. The CDR3 is made up of 16 amino acids. The V gene end was trimmed by 3 bases and the J gene end by 5 bases; junction bases not matched to a gene: 12. This chain's CDR3 is CSVERWTGGTLYGYTF. CDR3 nucleotide sequence: TGCAGCGTTGAGAGATGGACAGGGGGGACCTTGTATGGCTACACCTTC.

The chain employs TRBV5-1 and TRBJ1-1, with a weak D call TRBD1 (6 bases). There are 17 residues in the CDR3. Germline assignment: CDR1 SGHRS and CDR2 YFSETQ. V gave up 0 bases and J gave up 4 bases, with 19 bases separating them. CDR3 DNA sequence: TGCGCCAGCAGCTTGGTAGGAGGGGGGTCCTATGGCACTGAAGCTTTCTTT. The encoded protein is CASSLVGGGSYGTEAFF.

CDR3: CASSETQGGGHNEQFF. CDR3 nucleotide sequence: TGTGCCAGCAGCGAAACACAGGGGGGAGGACACAATGAGCAGTTCTTC. V and J are TRBV9 and TRBJ2-1; 8 nucleotides align to TRBD1. CDR1 SGDLS and CDR2 YYNGEE come from the germline V gene. The CDR3 consists of 16 residues. V lost 3 bases, J lost 5 bases, and 10 bases stayed unmatched.

This clone appeared once. V is TRBV5-1 and J is TRBJ2-3; TRBD2 aligns across 12 bases. After removal of 4 bases from V and 4 bases from J, the junction contained 13 bases not matched to a gene. The CDR3 covers 18 residues. Germline V CDR1 and CDR2: SGHRS, YFSETQ. CDR3 nucleotides: TGCGCCAGCAGCCATCTAGCGGGGGGGCCCGCTCGACCAGATACGCAGTATTTT. Its translation is CASSHLAGGPARPDTQYF.

The V and J genes are TRBV27 and TRBJ1-5, with D possibly matching TRBD1 (6 bases). CDR1 is MNHEY and CDR2 is SMNVEV in the germline V gene (reference sequence). V was pared by 5 bases and J by 5 bases, with 16 bases between. CDR3 length equals 15 residues. CDR3 residues: CASSRQGKGYQPQHF. In nucleotides, the CDR3 is TGTGCCAGCAGTCGCCAGGGGAAGGGATATCAGCCCCAGCATTTT.

V is TRBV16 and J is TRBJ1-5; D gene unclear. This CDR3 region has 12 residues. From germline, CDR1 is KGHSY and CDR2 FQNENV. Deletions cut 1 base from V and 6 bases from J, with 4 bases between. CDR3 loop: CASSQFRQPQHF. The CDR3 DNA reads TGTGCCAGCAGCCAATTTCGTCAGCCCCAGCATTTT.

J is TRBJ1-1 and V is TRBV5-1; D might be TRBD1 (6 bases). CDR1 SGHRS and CDR2 YFSETQ come from the germline V gene. The CDR3 is 14 residues long. The V end was cut by 0 bases, the J end by 5 bases, with 11 bases between. CDR3 DNA: TGCGCCAGCAGCTTGGAAAGGGGGATTACTGAAGCTTTCTTT. As protein: CASSLERGITEAFF.

The J gene is TRBJ1-2, the V gene TRBV4-3; D is ambiguous. This CDR3 has 14 amino acids. The V gene's germline CDR1 is LGHNA and CDR2 YSLEER. Trimming took 0 bases from V and 1 from J, leaving 6 bases between them. CDR3 nucleotides: TGCGCCAGCAGCCAAGATAACGTTAACTATGGCTACACCTTC. Encoded protein: CASSQDNVNYGYTF.